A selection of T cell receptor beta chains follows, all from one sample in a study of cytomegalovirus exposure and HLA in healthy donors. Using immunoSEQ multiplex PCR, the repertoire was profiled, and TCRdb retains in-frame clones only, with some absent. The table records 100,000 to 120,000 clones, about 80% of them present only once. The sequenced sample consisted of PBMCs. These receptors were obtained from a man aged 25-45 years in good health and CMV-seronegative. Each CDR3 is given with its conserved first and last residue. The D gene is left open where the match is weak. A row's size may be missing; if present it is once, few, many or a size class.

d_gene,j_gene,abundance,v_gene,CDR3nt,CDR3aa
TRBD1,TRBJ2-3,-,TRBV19,TGTGCCAGTAGTATAGGGGACAGGGGAGCGACAGATACGCAGTATTTT,CASSIGDRGATDTQYF
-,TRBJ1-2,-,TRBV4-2,TGTGCCAGCAGCCAAGTTGGTGGCTCAGCTAACTATGGCTACACCTTC,CASSQVGGSANYGYTF
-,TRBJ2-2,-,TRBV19,TGTGCCAGTAGTATAGTTACCAGGGTTAGCACCGGGGAGCTGTTTTTT,CASSIVTRVSTGELFF
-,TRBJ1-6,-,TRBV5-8,TGTGCCAGCAGCTTGCAGGGCTACTATAATTCACCCCTCCACTTT,CASSLQGYYNSPLHF
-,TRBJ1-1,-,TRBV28,TGTGCCAGCAGTTTATTAAGGCCGGGGGCTTTCTTT,CASSLLRPGAFF
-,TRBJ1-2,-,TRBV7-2,TGTGCCAGCAGCTTGGCCCAGCGGGACGCCCATGGCTACACCTTC,CASSLAQRDAHGYTF
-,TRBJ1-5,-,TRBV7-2,TGTGCCAGCAGCTTAGCGCGGGGATATCAGCCCCAGCATTTT,CASSLARGYQPQHF
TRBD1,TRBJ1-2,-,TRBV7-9,TGTGCCAGCAGCTTACCAGGGACAGCAAACCTAGGAGGCTACACCTTC,CASSLPGTANLGGYTF
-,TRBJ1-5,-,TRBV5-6,TGTGCCAGCAGCTTGTCTTGGGCGGGTGGCAATCAGCCCCAGCATTTT,CASSLSWAGGNQPQHF
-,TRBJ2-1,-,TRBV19,TGTGCCAGTAGTATAAACCAGGGCCTCCAGTTCTTC,CASSINQGLQFF
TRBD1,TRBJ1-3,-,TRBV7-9,TGTGCCAGCAGCCCTCGACAGGGAAGTTCTGGAAACACCATATATTTT,CASSPRQGSSGNTIYF
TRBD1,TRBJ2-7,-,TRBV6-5,TGTGCCAGCAGTTACTCCGAGACAGGGGCCTCCTACGAGCAGTACTTC,CASSYSETGASYEQYF
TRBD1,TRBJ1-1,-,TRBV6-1,TGTGCCAGCAGTGGGCTCGACAGGGCGAGTACTGAAGCTTTCTTT,CASSGLDRASTEAFF
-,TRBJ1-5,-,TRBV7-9,TGTGCCAGCATAATTGACAGGAGAGATCAGCCCCAGCATTTT,CASIIDRRDQPQHF
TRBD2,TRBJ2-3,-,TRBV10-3,TGTGCCATCCAGGCTGGACTAGCGGGATACACAGATACGCAGTATTTT,CAIQAGLAGYTDTQYF
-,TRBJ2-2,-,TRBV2,TGTGCCAGCAGTCTACAGGGAACCGGGGAGCTGTTTTTT,CASSLQGTGELFF
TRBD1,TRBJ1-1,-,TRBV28,TGTGCCAGCAGCCAGGGACAGGGTTACACTGAAGCTTTCTTT,CASSQGQGYTEAFF
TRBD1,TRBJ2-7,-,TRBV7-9,TGTGCCAGCAGCTTACCCGACAGGGTCGGGTACGAGCAGTACTTC,CASSLPDRVGYEQYF
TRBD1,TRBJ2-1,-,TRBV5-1,TGCGCCAGCAGCCTAACCGGACAGGACCGCAATGAGCAGTTCTTC,CASSLTGQDRNEQFF
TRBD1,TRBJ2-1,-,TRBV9,TGTGCCAGCAGCGTAGAGGTGACAGGGGTTATCAATGAGCAGTTCTTC,CASSVEVTGVINEQFF
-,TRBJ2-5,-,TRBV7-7,TGTGCCAGCAGCTTAGCCCGGAGGTCCCCAGAGACCCAGTACTTC,CASSLARRSPETQYF
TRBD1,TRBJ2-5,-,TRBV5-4,TGTGCCAGCAGCTTGGATGACAGGGAAGAGACCCAGTACTTC,CASSLDDREETQYF
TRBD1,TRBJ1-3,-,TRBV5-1,TGCGCCAGCAGCCCAGGGACAGGGACTGGAAACACCATATATTTT,CASSPGTGTGNTIYF
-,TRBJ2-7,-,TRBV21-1,TGTGCCAGTCCCTTGATTCGTGATGGGCCCTACGAGCAGTACTTC,CASPLIRDGPYEQYF
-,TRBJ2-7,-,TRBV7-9,TGTGCCAGCAGCTCGCTCGGACAGTCCTACGAGCAGTACTTC,CASSSLGQSYEQYF
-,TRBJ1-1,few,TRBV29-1,TGCAGCGTCATGACTGGGAACACTGAAGCTTTCTTT,CSVMTGNTEAFF
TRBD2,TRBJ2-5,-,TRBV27,TGTGCCAGCAGTTTGGGGGGGAATGGAGAGACCCAGTACTTC,CASSLGGNGETQYF
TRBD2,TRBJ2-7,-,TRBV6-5,TGTGCCAGCAGTTACTCGCCTAGCGGGGGTGCCTACGAGCAGTACTTC,CASSYSPSGGAYEQYF
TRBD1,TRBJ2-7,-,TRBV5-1,TGCGCCAGCCGTTTCGGACAGGACTCTAGAGACGAGCAGTACTTC,CASRFGQDSRDEQYF
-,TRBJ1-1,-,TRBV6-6,TGTGCCAGCAGGGGGGGGCAGAACACTGAAGCTTTCTTT,CASRGGQNTEAFF
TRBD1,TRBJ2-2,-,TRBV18,TGTGCCAGCTCACCGATGACAGGGGGCACCGGGGAGCTGTTTTTT,CASSPMTGGTGELFF
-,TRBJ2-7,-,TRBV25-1,TGTGCCAGCAGTGCCCGAGACTACGAGCAGTACTTC,CASSARDYEQYF
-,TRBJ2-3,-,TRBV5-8,TGTGCCAGCAGCTTGGGACAGCTAAAGGTGTATACGCAGTATTTT,CASSLGQLKVYTQYF
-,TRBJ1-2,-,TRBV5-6,TGTGCCAGCAGCTTGGGTGGGGGACTAAATGGCTACACCTTC,CASSLGGGLNGYTF
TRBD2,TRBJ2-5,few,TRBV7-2,TGTGCGAGCGGGCACGGGGGGGTCCGGTTAGAGACCCAGTACTTC,CASGHGGVRLETQYF
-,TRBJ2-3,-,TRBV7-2,TGTGCCAGCAGCTTGGATAGGGGGGATACGCAGTATTTT,CASSLDRGDTQYF
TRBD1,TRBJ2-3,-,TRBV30,TGTGCCTGGAGCGGACAGGGGGATATTCGCACAGATACGCAGTATTTT,CAWSGQGDIRTDTQYF
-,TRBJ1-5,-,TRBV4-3,TGCGCCAGCAGCCAAGAAAGGGGGGGGGATCAGCCCCAGCATTTT,CASSQERGGDQPQHF
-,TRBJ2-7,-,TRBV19,TGTGCCAGTAGTATGATGGTTAGTATCCTTGGCGAGCAGTACTTC,CASSMMVSILGEQYF
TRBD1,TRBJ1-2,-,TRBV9,TGTGCCAGCAGCGATCGGAGGACAGGAGAGAACTATGGCTACACCTTC,CASSDRRTGENYGYTF
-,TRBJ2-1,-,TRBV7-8,TGTGCCAGCAGCCTCGGGACACCACACTACAATGAGCAGTTCTTC,CASSLGTPHYNEQFF
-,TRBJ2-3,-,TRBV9,TGTGCCAGCAGCCCTGGACTGGCATTGGGCACAGATACGCAGTATTTT,CASSPGLALGTDTQYF
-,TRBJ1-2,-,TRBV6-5,TGTGCCAGCAGTACAGGGAGGGGGTACGGCTACACCTTC,CASSTGRGYGYTF
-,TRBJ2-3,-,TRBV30,TGTGCCTGGAGTACAGCGGCCCCTAGTACGCAGTATTTT,CAWSTAAPSTQYF
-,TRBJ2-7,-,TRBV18,TGTGCCAGCTCCGGGGACACAACCTACGAGCAGTACTTC,CASSGDTTYEQYF
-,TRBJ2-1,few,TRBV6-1,TGTGCCAGCAGTGAAGGGCTAGCCACCTACAATGAGCAGTTCTTC,CASSEGLATYNEQFF
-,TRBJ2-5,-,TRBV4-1,TGCGCCAGCAGCCAAGATCGTGAGACCCAGTACTTC,CASSQDRETQYF
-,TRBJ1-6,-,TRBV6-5,TGTGCCAGCAGTTACCCCGGTTCACCCCTCCACTTT,CASSYPGSPLHF
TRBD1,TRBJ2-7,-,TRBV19,TGTGCCAGCCGGGCCATAGGACAGGGGGTCGAGCAGTACTTC,CASRAIGQGVEQYF
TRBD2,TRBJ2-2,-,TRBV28,TGTGCCACCGATAGCGGGACTACCGGGGAGCTGTTTTTT,CATDSGTTGELFF